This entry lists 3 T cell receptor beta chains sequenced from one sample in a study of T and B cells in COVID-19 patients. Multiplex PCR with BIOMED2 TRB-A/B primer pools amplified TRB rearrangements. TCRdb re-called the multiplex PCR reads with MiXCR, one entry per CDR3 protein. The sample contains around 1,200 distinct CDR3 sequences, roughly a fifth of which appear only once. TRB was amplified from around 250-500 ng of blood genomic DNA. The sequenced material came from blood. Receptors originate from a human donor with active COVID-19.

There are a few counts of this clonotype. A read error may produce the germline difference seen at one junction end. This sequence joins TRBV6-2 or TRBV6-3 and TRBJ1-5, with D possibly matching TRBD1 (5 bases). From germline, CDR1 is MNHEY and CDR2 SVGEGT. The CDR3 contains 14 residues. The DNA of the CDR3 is TGTGCCAGCAGGACCTTCGGGGGAAATCAGGCCCAGCATTTT. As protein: CASRTFGGNQAQHF.

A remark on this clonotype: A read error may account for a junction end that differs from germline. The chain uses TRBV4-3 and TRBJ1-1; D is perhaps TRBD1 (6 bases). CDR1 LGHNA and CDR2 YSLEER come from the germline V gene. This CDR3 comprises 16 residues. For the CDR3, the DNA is TGTGCCAGCAGCCAAGGGAGGGGGGGTGTGAACACTGAAGCTTTCTTT. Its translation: CASSQGRGGVNTEAFF.

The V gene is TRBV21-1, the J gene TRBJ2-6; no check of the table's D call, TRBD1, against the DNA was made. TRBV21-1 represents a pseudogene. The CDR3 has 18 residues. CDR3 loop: CASAPGQVKTSGANVLTF. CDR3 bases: TGTGCCAGCGCACCAGGACAGGTTAAAACCTCTGGGGCCAACGTCCTGACTTTC.